These 29 T cell receptor beta chains share one sample of origin, sequenced in a study of blood T cell repertoires in COVID-19. Assay used: immunoSEQ multiplex PCR; TCRdb lists only in-frame clones, some missing. The sample includes tens of thousands of clones, about 90% seen only once; the top ten take 3.5% to 5%. Material for sequencing was peripheral blood. The receptors were gathered from a woman of 80 years or more with active or convalescent COVID-19.

V gene TRBV6-5 combines with J gene TRBJ2-2; 8 bases agree with TRBD1. V trimming: 5 bases; J trimming: 7 bases; junction bases outside the gene matches: 9. From germline, CDR1 is MNHEY and CDR2 SVGAGI. The CDR3 has 15 residues. CDR3 region: CASSPQGAFGGELFF. DNA for the CDR3: TGTGCCAGCAGTCCGCAGGGGGCGTTTGGCGGGGAGCTGTTTTTT.

The chain is built from TRBV7-2 and TRBJ1-5, with 9 bases identical to TRBD1. Germline CDR1 SGHTA, CDR2 FQGNSA. The CDR3 length is 14 residues. J lost 6 bases, V lost 6 bases, and 6 bases had no gene match. The CDR3 is CASRATGGIQPQHF. CDR3 sequence (DNA): TGTGCCAGCAGGGCGACAGGGGGTATTCAGCCCCAGCATTTT. The full variable domain, with the rest looked up from reference TRBV7-2 and TRBJ1-5, is GAGVSQSPSNKVTEKGKDVELRCDPISGHTALYWYRQSLGQGLEFLIYFQGNSAPDKSGLPSDRFSAERTGGSVSTLTIQRTQQEDSAVYLCASRATGGIQPQHFGDGTRLSIL.

V gene TRBV5-1 combines with J gene TRBJ1-2; 7 nucleotides align to TRBD1. The J segment lost 7 bases and the V segment lost 0 bases, leaving 3 bases of the junction unmatched. CDR1 and CDR2 (germline): SGHRS, YFSETQ. This CDR3 contains 13 residues. CDR3 sequence reads: CASSLEQGTGYTF. The CDR3 nucleotides read TGCGCCAGCAGCTTGGAACAGGGGACTGGCTACACCTTC.

The V call is TRBV12-5, the J call TRBJ1-1; 7 nucleotides agree with TRBD1. Germline CDR1 LGHNT, CDR2 FRNRAP. V gave up 3 bases and J gave up 0 bases; unmatched junction bases: 4. CDR3 length: 15 amino acids. Here the CDR3 DNA reads TGTGCTAGTGGTTTTATGGGACAGATGAACACTGAAGCTTTCTTT. Translation gives CASGFMGQMNTEAFF. Combining the CDR3 with reference TRBV12-5 and TRBJ1-1 gives the whole variable domain DARVTQTPRHKVTEMGQEVTMRCQPILGHNTVFWYRQTMMQGLELLAYFRNRAPLDDSGMPKDRFSAEMPDATLATLKIQPSEPRDSAVYFCASGFMGQMNTEAFFGQGTRLTVV.

V usage is TRBV7-6 and J usage is TRBJ2-7; D unclear. The CDR3 runs to 10 residues. V was trimmed by 10 bases and J by 7 bases, leaving 11 bases between them. Germline V lookup: CDR1 SGHVS, CDR2 FNYEAQ. The CDR3 spells CATSELEQYF. CDR3 sequence (DNA): TGTGCCACTTCCGAACTTGAGCAGTACTTC.

This clone was recorded once. This chain links TRBV3-1 (or the pseudogene TRBV3-2) with TRBJ1-6; D not resolved. V gave up 8 bases and J gave up 9 bases, with 14 bases separating them. The CDR3 is 13 residues long. In germline, CDR1 is LGHDT, CDR2 YNNKEL (reference sequence). The DNA for the CDR3 is TGTGCCAGCGGAGGCCTGGCGAGTTCACCCCTCCACTTT. Translation gives CASGGLASSPLHF.

The chain recombines TRBV5-1 with TRBJ1-6, with 7 bases identical to TRBD1. Germline values: CDR1 SGHRS, CDR2 YFSETQ. The CDR3 totals 16 residues. Germline trimming cut 0 bases from V and 12 bases from J; bases unmatched to any gene: 12. The CDR3 spells CASSLGTGLDSKPLHF. CDR3 DNA: TGCGCCAGCAGCTTGGGGACAGGATTGGACTCCAAACCCCTCCACTTT. Full variable domain (rest looked up from reference TRBV5-1 and TRBJ1-6): KAGVTQTPRYLIKTRGQQVTLSCSPISGHRSVSWYQQTPGQGLQFLFEYFSETQRNKGNFPGRFSGRQFSNSRSEMNVSTLELGDSALYLCASSLGTGLDSKPLHFGNGTRLTVT.

The V and J genes are TRBV6-5 and TRBJ1-6, with a weak D call TRBD1 (5 bases). This CDR3 is built from 15 residues. Deletions cut 3 bases from V and 5 bases from J, with 11 bases between. Germline V gene lookup returns CDR1 MNHEY and CDR2 SVGAGI. CDR3 sequence: CASSYGGSDNSPLHF. DNA for the CDR3: TGTGCCAGCAGTTATGGGGGGAGTGATAATTCACCCCTCCACTTT.

This chain joins TRBV7-9 and TRBJ1-3, with 8 bases that match TRBD1. Germline V CDR1 and CDR2: SEHNR, FQNEAQ (reference sequence). The V and J ends lost 5 bases and 0 bases, in that order; junction bases with no gene match: 6. The CDR3 loop spans 16 amino acids. CDR3 region: CASSPRDRSSGNTIYF. CDR3 DNA sequence: TGTGCCAGCAGCCCCCGGGACAGGAGCTCTGGAAACACCATATATTTT.

The J gene is TRBJ2-5, the V gene TRBV18; 7 bases match TRBD1. This CDR3 comprises 16 residues. Looked up from germline, CDR1 is KGHSH and CDR2 is LQKENI. Trimming took 3 bases from V and 3 from J; bases not matched to a gene: 10. The CDR3 DNA follows: TGTGCCAGCTCACCGCTCGACAGGGCTAACAAAGAGACCCAGTACTTC. The encoded protein is CASSPLDRANKETQYF.

This rearrangement joins TRBV18 to TRBJ1-3; 8 nucleotides match TRBD1. V dropped 0 bases and J dropped 1; count of bases not matched to a gene: 5. Germline-derived CDR1 and CDR2 are KGHSH and LQKENI. This CDR3 comprises 17 residues. CDR3 in amino acids: CASSPPTGEASGNTIYF. The CDR3 DNA reads TGTGCCAGCTCACCACCGACAGGGGAAGCTTCTGGAAACACCATATATTTT.

This clone was observed once. The chain links TRBV28 to TRBJ1-5, with no clear D. V was cut by 7 bases and J by 2 bases, with 15 bases left in between. Per the germline V gene, CDR1 is MDHEN and CDR2 is SYDVKM. This CDR3 is 15 amino acids long. The CDR3, as DNA: TGTGCCAGCACCGACGGTGGGAGACGCAATCAGCCCCAGCATTTT. Protein sequence: CASTDGGRRNQPQHF.

The chain links TRBV11-2 to TRBJ2-5; 8 bases line up with TRBD2. Germline CDR1 is SGHAT and CDR2 is FQNNGV. The CDR3 has 17 residues. V was pared by 6 bases and J by 5 bases, with 17 bases of the junction left unmatched. CDR3 sequence: CASSLFWGRGGPETQYF. CDR3 nucleotides: TGTGCCAGCAGTCTATTTTGGGGCCGCGGGGGGCCGGAGACCCAGTACTTC.

V usage is TRBV28 and J usage is TRBJ1-2, with TRBD1 matching over 7 bases. Per germline, CDR1 MDHEN and CDR2 SYDVKM. The CDR3 length is 14 residues. Trimming took 6 bases from V and 4 from J; bases not matched to a gene: 8. CDR3 coding DNA: TGTGCCAGCAGACCGGGACAGCCGGGCTATGGCTACACCTTC. It encodes CASRPGQPGYGYTF.

V usage is TRBV2 and J usage is TRBJ1-5; 8 positions match TRBD1. Germline V lookup: CDR1 SNHLY, CDR2 FYNNEI. Germline trimming cut 4 bases from V and 2 bases from J; bases unmatched to any gene: 7. This CDR3 spans 16 amino acids. Here the CDR3 reads CASSVAGQGGNQPQHF. CDR3 coding DNA: TGTGCCAGCAGTGTCGCCGGACAGGGAGGCAATCAGCCCCAGCATTTT.

The J gene is TRBJ2-4, the V gene TRBV9, with D unclear. The CDR3 extends over 16 amino acids. Germline V gives CDR1 SGDLS, CDR2 YYNGEE. V was shortened by 4 bases and J by 7 bases, with 21 bases between the two germline ends. The CDR3 region has the DNA TGTGCCAGCAGCCCCGATCTCCGTGGGCAATGGAACATTCAGTACTTC. Translation: CASSPDLRGQWNIQYF.

J is TRBJ1-4 and V is TRBV5-6; possible D gene TRBD1, 5 bases. Germline CDR1 SGHDT, CDR2 YYEEEE. The CDR3 covers 15 residues. With 6 bases removed from V and 8 bases from J, the gap between germline ends came to 20 bases. Written as DNA, the CDR3 is TGTGCCAGCAAACTCTCATGGGGAAAGGGGGAAAAACTGTTTTTT. Its translation: CASKLSWGKGEKLFF.

V and J are TRBV5-1 and TRBJ2-1; 12 bases match TRBD2. Looked up from germline, CDR1 is SGHRS and CDR2 is YFSETQ. This CDR3 has 16 residues. The junction had 8 bases not matched to a gene; V was cut back by 4 bases and J by 6 bases. CDR3: CASSPRTSGKGNEQFF. The CDR3 coding sequence is TGCGCCAGCAGCCCGAGGACTAGCGGGAAAGGCAATGAGCAGTTCTTC.

V usage is TRBV7-9 and J usage is TRBJ2-1, with TRBD2 identical over 7 bases. This CDR3 is built from 13 residues. The trim removed 4 bases at V and 5 bases at J, leaving 2 bases unmatched. Germline V lookup: CDR1 SEHNR, CDR2 FQNEAQ (reference sequence). CDR3 DNA sequence: TGTGCCAGCAGCTGGGGAGGGCACAATGAGCAGTTCTTC. Translation gives CASSWGGHNEQFF.

The rearrangement uses TRBV3-1 (or the pseudogene TRBV3-2) and TRBJ2-1; unclear D gene. Trimming removed 1 base from V and 9 bases from J, with 10 bases in between. CDR3 size: 13 residues. CDR1 and CDR2 (germline): LGHDT, YNNKEL (reference sequence). The CDR3 loop reads CASSQAGPGEQFF. The CDR3 DNA follows: TGTGCCAGCAGCCAAGCCGGCCCGGGTGAGCAGTTCTTC.

This chain joins TRBV11-2 and TRBJ1-3; 7 bases map to TRBD1. Germline lookup yields CDR1 SGHAT and CDR2 FQNNGV. V lost 3 bases and J lost 3; bases outside the gene matches: 8. CDR3 size: 16 residues. The CDR3 region is CASSLVTGFLGNTIYF. CDR3 DNA sequence: TGTGCCAGCAGCTTGGTGACAGGGTTCCTTGGAAACACCATATATTTT.

The rearrangement links TRBV6-1 to TRBJ2-3, with D maybe TRBD2 (6 bases). The length of the CDR3 is 17 residues. V lost 3 bases and J lost 2, with 18 bases in between. The germline V gene encodes CDR1 MNHNS and CDR2 SASEGT. CDR3 nucleotides: TGTGCCAGCAGTGAGCCGTTACGGACGGGACTCACAGATACGCAGTATTTT. It yields the protein CASSEPLRTGLTDTQYF.

This clone was picked up one time. The J gene is TRBJ2-7, the V gene TRBV7-3; 9 nucleotides agree with TRBD1. Germline V lookup: CDR1 SGHTA, CDR2 FQGTGA. Trimming cost V 2 bases and J 2 bases; bases outside gene matches: 4. The CDR3 is 15 residues long. CDR3 residues: CASSLGGQGTYEQYF. The CDR3 DNA reads as TGTGCCAGCAGCTTAGGGGGACAGGGAACCTACGAGCAGTACTTC.

This clone was found once. The gene calls are TRBV6-2 or TRBV6-3 and TRBJ2-1; 11 bases match TRBD2. CDR3 length: 16 residues. The V and J ends lost 5 bases and 3 bases, in that order; junction bases with no gene match: 6. Germline values: CDR1 MNHEY, CDR2 SVGEGT. The CDR3 nucleotides read TGTGCCAGCAGTCCGGGACTAGCGGACCTCTACAATGAGCAGTTCTTC. This sequence encodes CASSPGLADLYNEQFF.

The chain recombines TRBV28 with TRBJ2-6; 7 nucleotides agree with TRBD2. The CDR3 is 17 amino acids. After removal of 6 bases from V and 3 bases from J, the junction contained 11 bases not matched to a gene. Looked up from germline, CDR1 is MDHEN and CDR2 is SYDVKM. The CDR3 DNA reads TGTGCCAGCAGGACCGTCGGCGGGAGACTTGGGGCCAACGTCCTGACTTTC. It specifies CASRTVGGRLGANVLTF.

This chain uses TRBV28 with TRBJ2-4; 11 bases align to TRBD1. The germline V gene encodes CDR1 MDHEN and CDR2 SYDVKM. The CDR3 consists of 15 residues. J lost 7 bases, V lost 6 bases, and 8 bases had no gene match. Here the CDR3 DNA reads TGTGCCAGCAGCCCGGCCCGGGACAGGGGGAACATTCAGTACTTC. As protein: CASSPARDRGNIQYF. The whole variable domain, filled in from reference TRBV28 and TRBJ2-4, reads DVKVTQSSRYLVKRTGEKVFLECVQDMDHENMFWYRQDPGLGLRLIYFSYDVKMKEKGDIPEGYSVSREKKERFSLILESASTNQTSMYLCASSPARDRGNIQYFGAGTRLSVL.

The genes are TRBV30 and TRBJ1-1; no firm D call. This CDR3 comprises 14 residues. The V and J ends lost 3 bases and 1 base respectively, with 12 bases between them. Germline V CDR1 and CDR2: GTSNPN, SVGIG (reference sequence). The CDR3 DNA reads as TGTGCCTGGAGCCCACAAAGAGGGAACACTGAAGCTTTCTTT. This sequence encodes CAWSPQRGNTEAFF.

The chain is built from TRBV5-1 and TRBJ2-7; 10 bases line up with TRBD1. Germline V gene lookup returns CDR1 SGHRS and CDR2 YFSETQ. This CDR3 spans 13 amino acids. With V trimmed by 4 bases and J by 5 bases, 3 bases remained unmatched. As DNA, the CDR3 is TGCGCCAGCAGCCGGGACAGGGGCGACGAGCAGTACTTC. Translating it yields CASSRDRGDEQYF.

The chain joins TRBV5-5 to TRBJ1-4; D gene unclear. The CDR3 sequence is 16 residues long. The germline V gene has CDR1 SGHKS and CDR2 YYEKEE (reference sequence). V was clipped by 6 bases and J by 4 bases, with 19 bases between them. The CDR3 here is CASTKLGTANNEKLFF. The DNA for the CDR3 is TGTGCCAGCACCAAGCTTGGTACAGCAAATAATGAAAAACTGTTTTTT. The full variable domain, its missing parts supplied by reference TRBV5-5 and TRBJ1-4, is DAGVTQSPTHLIKTRGQQVTLRCSPISGHKSVSWYQQVLGQGPQFIFQYYEKEERGRGNFPDRFSARQFPNYSSELNVNALLLGDSALYLCASTKLGTANNEKLFFGSGTQLSVL.